This is a list of T cell receptor beta chains from one sample in a study of shared clonotypes between healthy human individuals. Clones were sequenced by immunoSEQ multiplex PCR, and TCRdb holds only the in-frame ones, with some missing. The sample records approximately 1,500,000 clones, 95% to 99% being singletons. The sample taken for sequencing was naive CD4+ T cells sorted from blood. These receptors were collected from a man between 25 and 39 years old in good health. The CDR3 runs from the conserved cysteine through the conserved F or W. The D gene is left open where the match is weak. Clone size is given for some rows only: seen once, a few or many times, or a class if the clone is expanded.

>TRBJ2-3|NA|TRBV25-1|TRBD2
CASSEYSTSGRDTQYF
TGTGCCAGCAGTGAATATTCGACTAGCGGGAGGGATACGCAGTATTTT
>TRBJ1-2|NA|TRBV28|TRBD1
CASRRQGEGYGYTF
TGTGCCAGCAGGAGGCAGGGGGAAGGCTATGGCTACACCTTC
>TRBJ1-4|NA|TRBV5-1|NA
CASSLDRMNEKLFF
TGCGCCAGCAGCTTGGACAGGATGAATGAAAAACTGTTTTTT
>TRBJ2-7|NA|TRBV10-3|NA
CAISGRDPDEQYF
TGTGCCATCAGTGGAAGAGACCCCGACGAGCAGTACTTC
>TRBJ2-1|once|TRBV9|NA
CASSPNNEQFF
TGTGCCAGCAGCCCTAACAATGAGCAGTTCTTC
>TRBJ1-2|NA|TRBV28|NA
CASRRGHDRLYGYTF
TGTGCCAGCAGAAGGGGCCACGACAGGCTGTATGGCTACACCTTC
>TRBJ2-2|NA|TRBV18|TRBD1
CASSPRPIRDRNTGELFF
TGTGCCAGCTCACCCAGACCGATCCGGGACAGGAACACCGGGGAGCTGTTTTTT
>TRBJ2-3|NA|TRBV10-1|NA
CASSDSYTDTQYF
TGCGCCAGCAGTGACAGCTACACAGATACGCAGTATTTT
>TRBJ1-1|NA|TRBV6-6|NA
CASSYLGQMNTEAFF
TGTGCCAGCAGTTACCTCGGACAGATGAACACTGAAGCTTTCTTT
>TRBJ1-1|NA|TRBV2|NA
CASRDEAFF
TGTGCCAGCAGGGATGAAGCTTTCTTT
>TRBJ1-5|NA|TRBV7-9|NA
CASSLVVSGDDIGNQPQHF
TGTGCCAGCAGCTTAGTTGTTTCAGGGGATGATATCGGCAATCAGCCCCAGCATTTT
>TRBJ2-7|NA|TRBV6-4|TRBD2
CASSVTSGSYEQYF
TGTGCCAGCAGTGTTACTAGCGGGTCCTACGAGCAGTACTTC
>TRBJ1-2|NA|TRBV19|NA
CASTGGRAYGYTF
TGTGCCAGTACGGGGGGTAGGGCGTACGGCTACACCTTC
>TRBJ1-2|NA|TRBV7-2|TRBD1
CASSKTGLTNYGYTF
TGTGCCAGCAGCAAGACAGGGTTAACTAACTATGGCTACACCTTC
>TRBJ2-7|NA|TRBV28|TRBD1
CASSETGTGPYEQYF
TGTGCCAGCAGCGAAACCGGGACAGGTCCCTACGAGCAGTACTTC
>TRBJ2-1|once|TRBV13|NA
CASSFSAGSYNEQFF
TGTGCCAGCAGCTTCTCGGCGGGCTCCTACAATGAGCAGTTCTTC
>TRBJ2-3|NA|TRBV5-1|NA
CASSLTDGSTDTQYF
TGCGCCAGCAGCTTGACGGACGGTAGCACAGATACGCAGTATTTT
>TRBJ2-3|NA|TRBV12-2|NA
CASRLSHRSGRILDTQYF
TGTGCAAGTCGCTTATCTCATCGTAGCGGGAGGATCTTAGATACGCAGTATTTT
>TRBJ1-2|NA|TRBV9|NA
CASSVEVRLDGGYTF
TGTGCCAGCAGCGTAGAGGTTCGGCTAGATGGGGGCTACACCTTC
>TRBJ2-7|NA|TRBV5-1|NA
CASAPTPSSYEQYF
TGCGCCAGCGCCCCGACTCCAAGCTCCTACGAGCAGTACTTC
>TRBJ2-7|once|TRBV2|TRBD2
CASSAGGLAATPNYEQYF
TGTGCCAGCAGTGCGGGGGGACTAGCGGCAACTCCGAACTACGAGCAGTACTTC
>TRBJ1-2|NA|TRBV5-1|TRBD1
CASSLGTGNGYTF
TGCGCCAGCAGCCTCGGGACAGGGAATGGCTACACCTTC
>TRBJ2-1|NA|TRBV7-9|TRBD2
CASSPTSGRYNEQFF
TGTGCCAGCAGCCCTACTAGCGGGAGGTACAATGAGCAGTTCTTC
>TRBJ1-5|NA|TRBV9|NA
CASSVEGGWNQPQHF
TGTGCCAGCAGCGTAGAGGGGGGTTGGAATCAGCCCCAGCATTTT
>TRBJ1-2|NA|TRBV10-3|NA
CAITRQNGDYGYTF
TGTGCCATCACCCGACAGAACGGGGACTATGGCTACACCTTC
>TRBJ2-3|NA|TRBV9|NA
CASSAYRDTQYF
TGTGCCAGCAGCGCCTACAGGGATACGCAGTATTTT
>TRBJ2-7|NA|TRBV5-1|NA
CASSPFLGSYEQYF
TGCGCCAGCAGCCCCTTCTTGGGGTCCTACGAGCAGTACTTC
>TRBJ1-1|NA|TRBV27|NA
CASKQLIMNTEAFF
TGTGCCAGCAAACAGCTTATCATGAACACTGAAGCTTTCTTT
>TRBJ2-1|NA|TRBV6-5|TRBD2
CASTSGRATRGEQFF
TGTGCCAGCACGAGCGGGAGGGCCACACGGGGTGAGCAGTTCTTC
>TRBJ1-2|NA|TRBV28|NA
CASTGIYGYTF
TGTGCCAGCACAGGGATCTATGGCTACACCTTC
>TRBJ2-6|NA|TRBV2|NA
CASSGLFSGANVLTF
TGTGCCAGCAGTGGACTGTTCTCTGGGGCCAACGTCCTGACTTTC
>TRBJ2-3|NA|TRBV2|TRBD2
CASRLAGAPDTQYF
TGTGCCAGCAGACTAGCGGGAGCCCCAGATACGCAGTATTTT
>TRBJ2-4|NA|TRBV7-2|NA
CASSPSPSGKNIQYF
TGTGCCAGCAGCCCGTCACCGTCGGGCAAAAACATTCAGTACTTC
>TRBJ2-3|NA|TRBV9|NA
CASNNRGGAPTDTQYF
TGTGCCAGCAACAATAGGGGGGGAGCCCCCACAGATACGCAGTATTTT
>TRBJ2-1|NA|TRBV18|NA
CASSRDREAFF
TGTGCCAGCTCACGTGACAGGGAGGCGTTCTTC
>TRBJ1-3|NA|TRBV11-2|TRBD1
CASSSWGQSGNTIYF
TGTGCCAGCAGCTCATGGGGACAGTCTGGAAACACCATATATTTT
>TRBJ1-3|once|TRBV10-3|NA
CAISTVTNTIYF
TGTGCCATCAGTACAGTGACCAACACCATATATTTT
>TRBJ1-2|NA|TRBV2|NA
CASSENGRNYGYTF
TGTGCCAGCAGTGAAAACGGCCGGAACTATGGCTACACCTTC
>TRBJ2-3|NA|TRBV5-6|TRBD1
CASSPRGPDTQYF
TGTGCCAGCAGCCCAAGGGGGCCTGATACGCAGTATTTT
>TRBJ1-5|NA|TRBV28|NA
CASSFSGMGQPQHF
TGTGCCAGCAGTTTCTCAGGGATGGGTCAGCCCCAGCATTTT
>TRBJ2-1|NA|TRBV6-5|TRBD1
CASSPTGGSYNEQFF
TGTGCCAGCAGTCCCACAGGGGGCTCCTACAATGAGCAGTTCTTC
>TRBJ2-1|NA|TRBV19|NA
CASSIGRGTWNEQFF
TGTGCCAGTAGTATCGGTCGGGGGACTTGGAATGAGCAGTTCTTC
>TRBJ2-7|NA|TRBV5-4|NA
CASSNERGSEQYF
TGTGCCAGCAGTAACGAACGGGGGAGCGAGCAGTACTTC
>TRBJ2-7|NA|TRBV14|TRBD1
CASSQGRTGPSYEQYF
TGTGCCAGCAGCCAGGGACGGACAGGGCCCTCCTACGAGCAGTACTTC
>TRBJ2-1|NA|TRBV9|TRBD1
CASSVGTGRSYNEQFF
TGTGCCAGCAGCGTAGGGACAGGGAGGTCCTACAATGAGCAGTTCTTC
>TRBJ1-1|NA|TRBV5-4|NA
CASRIKGGPSTEAFF
TGTGCCAGCAGGATTAAGGGGGGCCCGAGCACTGAAGCTTTCTTT
>TRBJ1-2|NA|TRBV5-1|TRBD1
CASSLGAGGAVDYGYTF
TGCGCCAGCAGCTTGGGGGCAGGGGGCGCGGTTGACTATGGCTACACCTTC
>TRBJ2-1|NA|TRBV29-1|NA
CSVEESGRGVNEQFF
TGCAGCGTTGAAGAGAGCGGGCGTGGTGTAAATGAGCAGTTCTTC
>TRBJ2-7|NA|TRBV9|NA
CASSVSATASYEQYF
TGTGCCAGCAGCGTTAGCGCGACAGCTTCCTACGAGCAGTACTTC
>TRBJ1-1|NA|TRBV5-1|NA
CASSSVGGTEAFF
TGCGCCAGCAGCTCTGTGGGGGGGACTGAAGCTTTCTTT
>TRBJ1-1|NA|TRBV28|NA
CASSLIPNTEAFF
TGTGCCAGCAGTTTAATCCCGAACACTGAAGCTTTCTTT
>TRBJ2-7|NA|TRBV14|NA
CASSQAGQQYF
TGTGCCAGCAGCCAAGCGGGACAACAGTACTTC
>TRBJ2-7|NA|TRBV6-1|NA
CATRRGYEQYF
TGTGCCACGCGCAGGGGTTACGAGCAGTACTTC